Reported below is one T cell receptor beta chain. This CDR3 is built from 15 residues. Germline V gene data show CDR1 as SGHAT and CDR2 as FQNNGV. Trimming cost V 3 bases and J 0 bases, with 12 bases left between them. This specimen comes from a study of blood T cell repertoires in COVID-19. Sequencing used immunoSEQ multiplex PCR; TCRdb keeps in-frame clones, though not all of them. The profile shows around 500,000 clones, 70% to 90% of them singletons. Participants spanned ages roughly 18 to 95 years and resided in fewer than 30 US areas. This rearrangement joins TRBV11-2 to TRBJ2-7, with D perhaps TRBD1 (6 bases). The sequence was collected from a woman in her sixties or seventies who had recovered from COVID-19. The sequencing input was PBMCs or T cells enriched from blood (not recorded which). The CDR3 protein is CASSLGTGSSYEQYF. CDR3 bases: TGTGCCAGCAGCTTGGGAACAGGGAGCTCCTACGAGCAGTACTTC. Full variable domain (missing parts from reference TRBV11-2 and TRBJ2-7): EAGVAQSPRYKIIEKRQSVAFWCNPISGHATLYWYQQILGQGPKLLIQFQNNGVVDDSQLPKDRFSAERLKGVDSTLKIQPAKLEDSAVYLCASSLGTGSSYEQYFGPGTRLTVT.